The 11 T cell receptor beta chains given below trace back to one sample, sequenced in a study of T cells after yellow fever vaccination. A single record per CDR3 protein comes from TCRdb applying MiXCR to the 5' RACE reads. The sample includes around 320,000 distinct CDR3 sequences, 7.5% to 9% of them seen just once. Sample: CD4+ T cells sorted from PBMCs, taken 5 days after the yellow fever booster vaccination. These receptors all come from a man aged 18-30 years who received the YFV17D yellow fever vaccine.

There are many counts of this clonotype. This rearrangement joins TRBV4-3 to TRBJ1-6; D is perhaps TRBD1 (5 bases). This CDR3 contains 16 residues. Germline assignment: CDR1 LGHNA and CDR2 YSLEER. Deletions cut 0 bases from V and 4 bases from J, with 10 bases between. DNA of the CDR3: TGCGCCAGCAGCCAAGATTTTGCAGGGTATAATTCACCCCTCCACTTT. It translates to CASSQDFAGYNSPLHF.

Many counts were recorded for this clonotype. This chain uses TRBV7-2 with TRBJ1-1; D gene uncertain. The CDR3 contains 13 residues. V lost 5 bases and J lost 3, with 10 bases in between. Germline V CDR1 and CDR2: SGHTA, FQGNSA. The CDR3 region is CASSTSRYTEAFF. In nucleotides, the CDR3 is TGTGCCAGCAGCACCAGTCGGTACACTGAAGCTTTCTTT. The entire variable domain, with the rest obtained from reference TRBV7-2 and TRBJ1-1, is as follows: GAGVSQSPSNKVTEKGKDVELRCDPISGHTALYWYRQSLGQGLEFLIYFQGNSAPDKSGLPSDRFSAERTGGSVSTLTIQRTQQEDSAVYLCASSTSRYTEAFFGQGTRLTVV.

A few counts support this clonotype. The chain carries TRBV20-1 and TRBJ2-5, with D possibly TRBD2 on 5 matching bases. This CDR3 has 14 amino acids. Germline CDR1 reads DFQATT; CDR2 reads SNEGSKA (reference sequence). The V end lost 0 bases, the J end lost 5 bases, and 13 bases lay between the germline ends. This CDR3 reads CSARDMGRGETQYF. In nucleotides, the CDR3 is TGCAGTGCTAGAGATATGGGCAGAGGGGAGACCCAGTACTTC.

This clonotype occurred a few times. The J gene is TRBJ2-2, the V gene TRBV11-2; D unclear. The V end lost 0 bases, the J end lost 3 bases, and 8 bases lay between the germline ends. Per the germline V gene, CDR1 is SGHAT and CDR2 is FQNNGV. The CDR3 sequence is 15 residues long. Here the CDR3 reads CASSLEGFYTGELFF. The CDR3 DNA reads as TGTGCCAGCAGCTTAGAGGGCTTTTACACCGGGGAGCTGTTTTTT.

This clonotype was seen a few times. V and J are TRBV2 and TRBJ1-2; D remains ambiguous. Germline CDR1 and CDR2: SNHLY and FYNNEI. V lost 8 bases and J lost 2, with 18 bases in between. The CDR3 extends over 15 amino acids. The CDR3 nucleotides read TGTGCCAGCCGTCTAGAACCCAATATGAACTATGGCTACACCTTC. Its protein is CASRLEPNMNYGYTF.

This clonotype was seen only a few times. The chain has TRBV2 and TRBJ1-6; perhaps TRBD1 as D (6 bases). CDR1 and CDR2 (germline): SNHLY, FYNNEI. V gave up 7 bases and J gave up 9 bases, with 16 bases separating them. This CDR3 has 14 amino acids. In nucleotides, the CDR3 is TGTGCCAGCAATAGACAGGAGAGCGTTTCACCCCTCCACTTT. Amino acids: CASNRQESVSPLHF.

This clonotype was seen a few times. The chain employs TRBV3-1 and TRBJ2-1; TRBD2 matches at 8 bases. Per the germline V gene, CDR1 is LGHDT and CDR2 is YNNKEL (reference sequence). V lost 1 base and J lost 10; bases outside the gene matches: 9. The CDR3 spans 15 residues. This chain's CDR3 is CASSQGVGGAQEQFF. CDR3 DNA: TGTGCCAGCAGCCAAGGTGTCGGGGGGGCGCAAGAGCAGTTCTTC.

Only one count was recorded for this clonotype. The V call is TRBV7-9, the J call TRBJ1-5, with D maybe TRBD1 (5 bases). Germline assignment: CDR1 SEHNR and CDR2 FQNEAQ (reference sequence). Trimming pared 0 bases from V and 5 bases from J, leaving 8 bases between. The CDR3 is made up of 14 amino acids. Written as DNA, the CDR3 is TGTGCCAGCAGCTTAGCTTCGGGGCATCAGCCCCAGCATTTT. This codes for CASSLASGHQPQHF.

The table lists this clonotype with a few counts. The rearrangement joins TRBV20-1 to TRBJ2-5; 10 bases map to TRBD2. V lost 6 bases and J lost 5; bases outside the gene matches: 27. The CDR3 runs to 20 residues. The V gene's germline CDR1 is DFQATT and CDR2 SNEGSKA (reference sequence). CDR3 region: CSARRTRTSGNLARKETQYF. The CDR3 coding sequence is TGCAGTGCCCGAAGAACCCGGACTAGCGGAAACCTGGCTAGGAAGGAGACCCAGTACTTC.

This chain connects TRBV6-5 to TRBJ2-1; TRBD2 aligns across 9 bases. Germline CDR1 MNHEY, CDR2 SVGAGI. The length of the CDR3 is 16 residues. V shed 6 bases, J shed 0 bases, and the junction held 6 bases outside the gene matches. DNA for the CDR3: TGTGCCAGCAGAGATAGCGGGGGCAACTCCTACAATGAGCAGTTCTTC. This gives the protein CASRDSGGNSYNEQFF.

This clonotype appeared a few times. The chain couples TRBV6-2 or TRBV6-3 to TRBJ2-3, with D uncertain. There are 12 residues in the CDR3. Germline-derived CDR1 and CDR2 are MNHEY and SVGEGT. V was cut by 7 bases and J by 2 bases, with 7 bases left in between. CDR3 in DNA: TGTGCCAGCAAGACCGCCACAGATACGCAGTATTTT. It codes for CASKTATDTQYF.